This T cell receptor beta chain was retrieved from a study of cytomegalovirus exposure and HLA in healthy donors. Points from the study as a whole: Later analysis demonstrated an association between a missense DCLRE1C variant and TCR beta V- and J-gene trimming.

V shed 9 bases and J shed 8 bases, with 14 bases lying between them. The CDR3 loop spans 13 amino acids. Germline V lookup: CDR1 MNHNY, CDR2 SVGAGI (reference sequence). This clone was seen more than once but under ten times. No antigen is known for it. 13 Jbeta primers and 60 Vbeta primers were used for the PCR. The protocol was immunoSEQ multiplex PCR, while the TCRdb copy is restricted to in-frame clones and leaves out a portion. The sample yields tens of thousands of clones, just under 85% seen once. Sequences were obtained from PBMCs. The origin of this receptor is a man between 45 and 60 years old in good health and CMV-seronegative. The rearrangement uses TRBV6-6 and TRBJ1-6; the D is unclear. For the CDR3, the DNA is TGTGCCAGTGGATGGGCATTGGATTCACCCCTCCACTTT. This sequence encodes CASGWALDSPLHF.